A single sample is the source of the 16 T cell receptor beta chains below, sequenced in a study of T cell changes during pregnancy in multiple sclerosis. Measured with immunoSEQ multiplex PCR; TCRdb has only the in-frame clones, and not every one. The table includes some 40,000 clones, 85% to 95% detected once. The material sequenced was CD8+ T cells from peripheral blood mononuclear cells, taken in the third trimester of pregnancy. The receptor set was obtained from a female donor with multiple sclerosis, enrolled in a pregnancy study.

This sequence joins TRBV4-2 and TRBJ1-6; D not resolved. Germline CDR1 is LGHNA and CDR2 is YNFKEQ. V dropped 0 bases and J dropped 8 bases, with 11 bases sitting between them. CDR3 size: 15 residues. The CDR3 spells CASSQEGGSDSPLHF. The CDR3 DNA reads TGTGCCAGCAGCCAAGAGGGAGGGTCGGATTCACCCCTCCACTTT.

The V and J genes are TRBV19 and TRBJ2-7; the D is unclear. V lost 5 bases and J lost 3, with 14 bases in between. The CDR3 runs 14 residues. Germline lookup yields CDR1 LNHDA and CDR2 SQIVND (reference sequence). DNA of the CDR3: TGTGCCAGTAGTGGTCGGAGTTTCAGCTACGAGCAGTACTTC. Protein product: CASSGRSFSYEQYF.

The CDR3 DNA reads TGTGCCAGCAGCCCGCCACAGGGAATTACTGATACGCAGTATTTT. Translating it yields CASSPPQGITDTQYF. The chain has TRBV14 and TRBJ2-3; D perhaps matches TRBD1 (6 bases). Trimming shortened V by 4 bases and J by 6 bases, and 17 bases separated the two germline ends. CDR1 and CDR2 from the germline V gene are SGHDN and FVKESK. This CDR3 is 15 amino acids long.

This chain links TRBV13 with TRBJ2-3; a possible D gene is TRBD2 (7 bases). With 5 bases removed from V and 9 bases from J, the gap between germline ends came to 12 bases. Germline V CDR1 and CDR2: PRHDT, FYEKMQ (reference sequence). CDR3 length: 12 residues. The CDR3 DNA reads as TGTGCCAGCAGCCCGGGGAGGGGGACGCAGTATTTT. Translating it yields CASSPGRGTQYF.

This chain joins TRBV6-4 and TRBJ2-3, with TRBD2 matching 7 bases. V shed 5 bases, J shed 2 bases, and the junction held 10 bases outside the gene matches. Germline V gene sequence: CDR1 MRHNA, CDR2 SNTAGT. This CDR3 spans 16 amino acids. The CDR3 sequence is CASSRGASGATDTQYF. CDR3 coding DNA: TGTGCCAGCAGTCGAGGAGCTAGCGGAGCCACAGATACGCAGTATTTT.

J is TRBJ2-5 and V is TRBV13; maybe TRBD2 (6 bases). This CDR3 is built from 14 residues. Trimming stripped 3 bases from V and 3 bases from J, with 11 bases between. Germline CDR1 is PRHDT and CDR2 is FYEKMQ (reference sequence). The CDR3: CASSLGTGEETQYF. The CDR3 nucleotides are TGTGCCAGCAGCTTGGGGACGGGGGAAGAGACCCAGTACTTC. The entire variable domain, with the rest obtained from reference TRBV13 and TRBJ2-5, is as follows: AAGVIQSPRHLIKEKRETATLKCYPIPRHDTVYWYQQGPGQDPQFLISFYEKMQSDKGSIPDRFSAQQFSDYHSELNMSSLELGDSALYFCASSLGTGEETQYFGPGTRLLVL.

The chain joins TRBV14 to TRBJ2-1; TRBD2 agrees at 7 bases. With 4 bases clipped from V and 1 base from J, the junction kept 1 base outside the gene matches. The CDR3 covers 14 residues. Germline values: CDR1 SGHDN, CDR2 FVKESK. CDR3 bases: TGTGCCAGCAGCCTGGGGGGGTCCTACAATGAGCAGTTCTTC. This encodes CASSLGGSYNEQFF.

CDR3: CASSGLRDRGREGYGYTF. The CDR3 DNA follows: TGCGCCAGCAGTGGCCTCCGGGACAGGGGGCGAGAAGGATATGGCTACACCTTC. The chain combines TRBV10-2 with TRBJ1-2; 12 bases are a match to TRBD1. Germline CDR1 WSHSY, CDR2 SAAADI. V shed 4 bases and J 5 bases; nucleotides not matched to a gene: 14. The CDR3 covers 18 residues.

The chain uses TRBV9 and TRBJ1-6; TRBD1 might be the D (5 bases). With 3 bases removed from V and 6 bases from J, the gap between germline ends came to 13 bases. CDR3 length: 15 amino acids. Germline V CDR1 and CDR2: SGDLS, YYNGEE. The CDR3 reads CASSEAWGPNSPLHF. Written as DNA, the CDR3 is TGTGCCAGCAGCGAGGCCTGGGGCCCTAATTCACCCCTCCACTTT.

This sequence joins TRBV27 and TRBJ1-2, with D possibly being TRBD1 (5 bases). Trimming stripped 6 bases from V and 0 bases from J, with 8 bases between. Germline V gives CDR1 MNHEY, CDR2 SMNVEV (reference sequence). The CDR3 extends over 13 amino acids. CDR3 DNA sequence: TGTGCCAGCAGCATACAGGCTAACTATGGCTACACCTTC. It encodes CASSIQANYGYTF.

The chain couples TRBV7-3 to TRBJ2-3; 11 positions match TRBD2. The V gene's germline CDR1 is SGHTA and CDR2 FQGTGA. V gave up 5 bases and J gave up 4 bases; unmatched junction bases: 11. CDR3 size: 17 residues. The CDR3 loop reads CASSNRGSGGAADTQYF. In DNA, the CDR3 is TGTGCCAGCAGCAACCGGGGTAGCGGGGGGGCGGCAGATACGCAGTATTTT.

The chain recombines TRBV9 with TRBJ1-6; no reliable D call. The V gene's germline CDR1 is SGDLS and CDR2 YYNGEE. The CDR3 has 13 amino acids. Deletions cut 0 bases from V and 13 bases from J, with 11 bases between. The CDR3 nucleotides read TGTGCCAGCAGCGTAGGGTCGAACTCGCCCCTCCACTTT. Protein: CASSVGSNSPLHF.

The CDR3 sequence is CASSPWHATNEKLFF. The CDR3 DNA sequence: TGTGCCAGCTCACCCTGGCATGCAACTAATGAAAAACTGTTTTTT. This chain joins TRBV18 and TRBJ1-4; D gene uncertain. Trimming shortened V by 3 bases and J by 0 bases, and 8 bases separated the two germline ends. The germline V gene has CDR1 KGHSH and CDR2 LQKENI. The CDR3 totals 15 residues.

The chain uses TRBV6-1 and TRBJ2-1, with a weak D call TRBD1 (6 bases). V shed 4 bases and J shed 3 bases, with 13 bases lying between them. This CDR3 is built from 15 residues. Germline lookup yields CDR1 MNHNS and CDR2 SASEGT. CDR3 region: CASSGSGGGYNEQFF. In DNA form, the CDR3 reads TGTGCCAGCAGTGGAAGTGGGGGCGGCTACAATGAGCAGTTCTTC.

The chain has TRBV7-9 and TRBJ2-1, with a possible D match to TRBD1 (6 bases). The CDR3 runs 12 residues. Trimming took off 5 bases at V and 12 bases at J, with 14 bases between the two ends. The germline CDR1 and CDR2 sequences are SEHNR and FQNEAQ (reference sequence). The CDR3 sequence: CASSALETGQFF. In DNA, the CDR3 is TGTGCCAGCAGCGCCCTGGAGACAGGGCAGTTCTTC.

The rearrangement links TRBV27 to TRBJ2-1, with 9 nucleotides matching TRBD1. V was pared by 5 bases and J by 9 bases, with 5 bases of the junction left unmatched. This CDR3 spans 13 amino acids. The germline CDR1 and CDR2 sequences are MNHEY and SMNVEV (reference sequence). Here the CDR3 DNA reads TGTGCCAGCAGTCCAACAGGGGGCGGTGAGCAGTTCTTC. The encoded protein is CASSPTGGGEQFF.